Here is one T cell receptor beta chain with its context. The data were obtained in a study of cytotoxic CD8 clonotypes in ibrutinib-treated CLL. Germline V gene data show CDR1 as SGHNT and CDR2 as YENEEA. CDR3 length equals 16 residues. V lost 3 bases, J lost 3 bases, and 7 bases stayed unmatched. Profiled with immunoSEQ multiplex PCR; TCRdb holds only in-frame clones, not every one. The table has 95,000 to 100,000 clones, around four fifths seen once; the top ten hold 25% to 40%. This material consisted of PBMCs, taken after 12 months of ibrutinib treatment. The V call is TRBV11-3, the J call TRBJ2-3, with 9 bases fitting TRBD1. The origin of this receptor is a human donor with chronic lymphocytic leukemia. The CDR3 region is CASSFTGTGKTDTQYF. CDR3 sequence (DNA): TGTGCCAGCAGCTTTACCGGGACAGGGAAAACAGATACGCAGTATTTT.